A single T cell receptor beta chain is shown here with its context. Its antigen remains unidentified. V lost 1 base to trimming and J lost 3 bases, with 9 bases between them. The CDR3 is 15 amino acids. Germline V gene lookup returns CDR1 LGHNA and CDR2 YSLEER. The data were obtained in a study of CD4 T cells in relation to SARS-CoV-2 and coronaviruses. Study-level results: The assay detects memory recall responses, not culture-primed primary responses.

Clones were read by immunoSEQ multiplex PCR, and TCRdb kept only the in-frame ones, dropping some. The sample includes approximately 60,000 clones, just over 90% of them seen just once. This receptor was obtained from an adult with COVID-19. The chain is built from TRBV4-3 and TRBJ1-4, with D possibly matching TRBD1 (5 bases). Sequencing was performed on naive CD4+ T cells from PBMCs. Indicated subset: naive CD4+ T cells isolated by negative enrichment. The chain's CDR3 is CASSQAGRSNEKLFF. The CDR3 DNA sequence: TGCGCCAGCAGCCAAGCGGGGCGGTCTAATGAAAAACTGTTTTTT.